The clone carrying this T cell receptor (beta chain) was observed many times. Antigen unknown. This entry comes from a study of T cells in Graves' hyperthyroidism and ophthalmopathy. Study background: Sampling of peripheral blood happened at initial diagnosis, prior to any treatment. Study-level results: The model forecast ophthalmopathy, anticipating it by a median 6.5 months before onset.

Trimming stripped 7 bases from V and 9 bases from J, with 16 bases between. The CDR3 sequence is 14 residues long. The germline CDR1 and CDR2 sequences are SNHLY and FYNNEI. Hyperthyroidism was newly diagnosed in patients aged 18 to 65 (duration under 2 months). On the basis of clinical symptoms, serum thyroxine and TRAb, thyroid ultrasound and orbital computed tomography, diagnoses were made. Regions amplified from RNA transcripts were the TCR beta CDR3 regions. The HTBI primer set was used in a first-round RT-PCR of the TCR CDR3. MiXCR, applied by TCRdb to the multiplex PCR reads, yields one record per CDR3 protein. The sample consists of fewer than 900,000 distinct CDR3 sequences, around 17% of them appearing once.

This sequence was found in a man between 18 and 35 years old with Graves' hyperthyroidism. The chain has TRBV2 and TRBJ1-6, with no clear D. Input material: blood. The CDR3 spells CASTIGPRGSPLHF. DNA for the CDR3: TGTGCCAGCACTATCGGACCGCGGGGTTCACCCCTCCACTTT. The entire variable domain, with the rest obtained from reference TRBV2 and TRBJ1-6, is as follows: EPEVTQTPSHQVTQMGQEVILRCVPISNHLYFYWYRQILGQKVEFLVSFYNNEISEKSEIFDDQFSVERPDGSNFTLKIRSTKLEDSAMYFCASTIGPRGSPLHFGNGTRLTVT.